This T cell receptor beta chain emerged from a study of shared clonotypes between healthy human individuals. Generated by immunoSEQ multiplex PCR, the TCRdb table keeps only in-frame clones and is missing some. The table includes about 680,000 clones, about 92% detected once. Cells designated naive CD8 were CD45RO-negative and were positively selected for CCR7, with terminally differentiated effector memory CD45RA+ cells excluded. From germline, CDR1 is SGDLS and CDR2 YYNGEE. Trimming took 3 bases from V and 3 from J; bases not matched to a gene: 17. The CDR3 sequence is 18 residues long. The rearrangement links TRBV9 to TRBJ2-5; 7 bases match TRBD1. The TCR originated in a man younger than 40 in good health. Sequenced material: naive CD8+ T cells sorted from blood. CDR3 sequence reads: CASSAAVRTGASEETQYF. The CDR3 DNA sequence: TGTGCCAGCAGCGCGGCGGTGAGAACAGGGGCGAGTGAAGAGACCCAGTACTTC.